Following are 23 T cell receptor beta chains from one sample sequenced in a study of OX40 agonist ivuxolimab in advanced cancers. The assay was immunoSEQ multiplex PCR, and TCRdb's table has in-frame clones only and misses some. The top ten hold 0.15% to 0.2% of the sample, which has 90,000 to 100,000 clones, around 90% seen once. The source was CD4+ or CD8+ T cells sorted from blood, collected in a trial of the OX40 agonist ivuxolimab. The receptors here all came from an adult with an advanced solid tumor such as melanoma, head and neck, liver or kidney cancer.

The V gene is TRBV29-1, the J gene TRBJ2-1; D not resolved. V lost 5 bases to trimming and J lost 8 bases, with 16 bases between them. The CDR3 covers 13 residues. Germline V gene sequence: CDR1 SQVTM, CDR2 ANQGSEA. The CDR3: CSVSEVLFDEQFF. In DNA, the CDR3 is TGCAGCGTTTCCGAGGTCCTTTTCGATGAGCAGTTCTTC.

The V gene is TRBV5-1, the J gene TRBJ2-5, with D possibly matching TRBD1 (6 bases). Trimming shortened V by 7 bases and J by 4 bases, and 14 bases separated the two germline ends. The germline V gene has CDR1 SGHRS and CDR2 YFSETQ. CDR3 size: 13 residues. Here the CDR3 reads CASGGPWGETQYF. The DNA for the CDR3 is TGCGCCAGCGGGGGCCCCTGGGGAGAGACCCAGTACTTC.

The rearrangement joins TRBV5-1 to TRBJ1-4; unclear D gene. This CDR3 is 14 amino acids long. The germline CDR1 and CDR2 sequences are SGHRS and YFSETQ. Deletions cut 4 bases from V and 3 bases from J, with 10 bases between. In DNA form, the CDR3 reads TGCGCCAGCAGCCTCAGCTGGGCTAATGAAAAACTGTTTTTT. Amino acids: CASSLSWANEKLFF.

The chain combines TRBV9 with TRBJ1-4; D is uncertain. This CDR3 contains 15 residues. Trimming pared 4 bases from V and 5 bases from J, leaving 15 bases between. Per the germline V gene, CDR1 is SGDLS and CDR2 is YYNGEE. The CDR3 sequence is CASSPELRWNEKLFF. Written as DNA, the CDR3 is TGTGCCAGCAGCCCGGAACTCCGATGGAATGAAAAACTGTTTTTT.

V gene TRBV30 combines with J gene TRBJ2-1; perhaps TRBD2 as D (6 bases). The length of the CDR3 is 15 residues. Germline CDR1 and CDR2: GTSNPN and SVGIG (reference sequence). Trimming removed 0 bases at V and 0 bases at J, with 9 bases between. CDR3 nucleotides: TGTGCCTGGAGTGTACACGGGAGCTCCTACAATGAGCAGTTCTTC. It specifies CAWSVHGSSYNEQFF.

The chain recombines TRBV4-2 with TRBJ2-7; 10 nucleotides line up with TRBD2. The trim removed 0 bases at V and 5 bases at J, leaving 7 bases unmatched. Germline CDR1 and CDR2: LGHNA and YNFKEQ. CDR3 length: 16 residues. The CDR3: CASSQEASGSPHEQYF. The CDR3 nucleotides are TGTGCCAGCAGCCAAGAGGCTAGCGGGAGTCCCCACGAGCAGTACTTC.

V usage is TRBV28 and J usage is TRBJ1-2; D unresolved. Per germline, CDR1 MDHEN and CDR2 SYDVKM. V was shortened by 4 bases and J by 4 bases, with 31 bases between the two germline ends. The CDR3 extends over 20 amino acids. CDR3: CASSSQSNPGLFGLSYGYTF. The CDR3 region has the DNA TGTGCCAGCAGTTCACAGTCGAACCCGGGCCTGTTCGGACTTAGCTATGGCTACACCTTC.

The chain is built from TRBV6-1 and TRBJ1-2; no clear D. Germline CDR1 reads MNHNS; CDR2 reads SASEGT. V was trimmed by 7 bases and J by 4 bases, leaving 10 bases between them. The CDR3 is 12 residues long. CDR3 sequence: CASIHRIYGYTF. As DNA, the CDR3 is TGTGCCAGCATACACAGAATCTATGGCTACACCTTC.

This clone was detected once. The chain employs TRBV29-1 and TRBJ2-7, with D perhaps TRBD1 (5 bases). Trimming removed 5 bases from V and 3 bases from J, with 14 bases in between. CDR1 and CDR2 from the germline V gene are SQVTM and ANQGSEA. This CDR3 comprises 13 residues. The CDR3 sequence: CSVKIQGVYEQYF. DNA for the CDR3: TGCAGCGTTAAAATTCAGGGTGTCTACGAGCAGTACTTC.

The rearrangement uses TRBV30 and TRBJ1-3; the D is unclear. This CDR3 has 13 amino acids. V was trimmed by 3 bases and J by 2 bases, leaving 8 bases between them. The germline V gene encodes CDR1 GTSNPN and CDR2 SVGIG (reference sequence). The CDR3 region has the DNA TGTGCCTGGAGCGATGGGGCTGGAAACACCATATATTTT. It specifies CAWSDGAGNTIYF.

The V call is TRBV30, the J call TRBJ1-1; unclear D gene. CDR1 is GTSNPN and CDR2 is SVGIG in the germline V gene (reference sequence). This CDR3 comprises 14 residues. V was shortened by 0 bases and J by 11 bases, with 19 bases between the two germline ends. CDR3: CAWSVSTLVVTAFF. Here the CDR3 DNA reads TGTGCCTGGAGTGTATCAACTCTTGTGGTTACTGCTTTCTTT.

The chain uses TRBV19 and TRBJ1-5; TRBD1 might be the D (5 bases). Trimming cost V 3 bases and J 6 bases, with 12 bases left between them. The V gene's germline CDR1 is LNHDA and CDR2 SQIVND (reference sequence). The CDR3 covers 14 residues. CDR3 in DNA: TGTGCCAGTAGTATTGGGCAGGGAACTCAGCCCCAGCATTTT. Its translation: CASSIGQGTQPQHF.

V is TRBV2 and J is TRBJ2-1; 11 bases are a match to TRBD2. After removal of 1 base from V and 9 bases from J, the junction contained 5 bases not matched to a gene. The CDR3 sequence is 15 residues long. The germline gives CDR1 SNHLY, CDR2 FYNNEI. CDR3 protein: CASSEVLAGGVEQFF. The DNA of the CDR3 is TGTGCCAGCAGTGAAGTCTTAGCGGGAGGGGTTGAGCAGTTCTTC. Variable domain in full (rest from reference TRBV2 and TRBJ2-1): EPEVTQTPSHQVTQMGQEVILRCVPISNHLYFYWYRQILGQKVEFLVSFYNNEISEKSEIFDDQFSVERPDGSNFTLKIRSTKLEDSAMYFCASSEVLAGGVEQFFGPGTRLTVL.

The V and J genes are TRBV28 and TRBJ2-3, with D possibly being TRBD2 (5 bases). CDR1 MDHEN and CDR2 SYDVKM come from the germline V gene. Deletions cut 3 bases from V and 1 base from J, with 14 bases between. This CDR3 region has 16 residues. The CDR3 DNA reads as TGTGCCAGCAGTTTGAGTGGGAGCTCCGGCACAGATACGCAGTATTTT. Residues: CASSLSGSSGTDTQYF.

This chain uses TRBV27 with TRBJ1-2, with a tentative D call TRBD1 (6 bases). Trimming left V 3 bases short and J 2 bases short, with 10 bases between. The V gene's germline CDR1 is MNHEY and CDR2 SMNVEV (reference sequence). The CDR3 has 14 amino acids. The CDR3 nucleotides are TGTGCCAGCAGTTTTGGGGGGCAGAACTATGGCTACACCTTC. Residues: CASSFGGQNYGYTF.

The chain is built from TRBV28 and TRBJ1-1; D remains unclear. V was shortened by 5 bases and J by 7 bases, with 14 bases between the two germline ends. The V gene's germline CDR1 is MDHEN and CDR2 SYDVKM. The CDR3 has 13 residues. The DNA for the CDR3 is TGTGCCAGCAGTCGCACACACCCGTATGAAGCTTTCTTT. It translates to CASSRTHPYEAFF.

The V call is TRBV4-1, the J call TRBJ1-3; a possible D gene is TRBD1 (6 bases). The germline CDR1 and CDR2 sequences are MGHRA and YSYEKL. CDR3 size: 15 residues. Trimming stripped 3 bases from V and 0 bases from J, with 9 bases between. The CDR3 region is CASSHRDTSGNTIYF. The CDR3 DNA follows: TGCGCCAGCAGCCACCGGGACACCTCTGGAAACACCATATATTTT.

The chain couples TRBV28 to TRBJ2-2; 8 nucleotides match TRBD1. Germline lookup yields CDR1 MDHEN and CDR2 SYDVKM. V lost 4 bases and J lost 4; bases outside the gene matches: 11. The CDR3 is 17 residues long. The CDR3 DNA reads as TGTGCCAGCAGTTACCCCTTGACAGGGGAGGCCACCGGGGAGCTGTTTTTT. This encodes CASSYPLTGEATGELFF.

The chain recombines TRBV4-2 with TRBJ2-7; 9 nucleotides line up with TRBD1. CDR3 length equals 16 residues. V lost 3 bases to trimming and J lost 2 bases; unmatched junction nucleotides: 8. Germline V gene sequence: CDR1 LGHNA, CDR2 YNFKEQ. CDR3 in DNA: TGTGCCAGCAGCCAGACCCCGGGACAGGGAACCTACGAGCAGTACTTC. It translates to CASSQTPGQGTYEQYF.

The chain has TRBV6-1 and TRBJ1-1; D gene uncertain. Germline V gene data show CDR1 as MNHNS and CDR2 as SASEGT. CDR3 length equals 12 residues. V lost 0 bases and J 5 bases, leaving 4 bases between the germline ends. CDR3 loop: CASSEAGTEAFF. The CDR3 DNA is TGTGCCAGCAGTGAAGCGGGTACTGAAGCTTTCTTT.

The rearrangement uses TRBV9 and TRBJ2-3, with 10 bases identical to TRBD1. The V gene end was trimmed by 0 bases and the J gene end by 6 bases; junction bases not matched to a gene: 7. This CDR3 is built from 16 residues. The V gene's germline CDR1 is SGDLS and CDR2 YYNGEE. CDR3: CASSVVGTGASDTQYF. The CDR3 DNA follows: TGTGCCAGCAGCGTAGTGGGGACAGGGGCCTCGGATACGCAGTATTTT.

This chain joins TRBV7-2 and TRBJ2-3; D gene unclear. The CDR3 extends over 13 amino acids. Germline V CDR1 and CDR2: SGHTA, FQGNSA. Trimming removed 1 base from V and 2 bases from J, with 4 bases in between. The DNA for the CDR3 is TGTGCCAGCAGCTTAGAGGCCACAGATACGCAGTATTTT. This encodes CASSLEATDTQYF.

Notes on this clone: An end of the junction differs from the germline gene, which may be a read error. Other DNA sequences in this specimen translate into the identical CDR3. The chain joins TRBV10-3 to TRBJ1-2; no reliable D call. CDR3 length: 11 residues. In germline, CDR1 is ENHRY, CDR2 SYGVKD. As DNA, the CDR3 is TGCGCCATCTTCGTAAATGATGGCTACACCTTC. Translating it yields CAIFVNDGYTF.